Only a few counts were recorded for the clone carrying this T cell receptor (beta chain). The antigen is unknown. This sample was included in a study of shared clonotypes between healthy human individuals. Broader study findings: The study's rarefaction showed incomplete sorted-subset sequencing despite large depth. Clonotype sharing across several donors was observed for around 5.1% of naive CD4 clonotypes.

The input for sorted-subset replicate PCRs was 150 to 200 ng DNA, 25,000 to 35,000 T cell genomes. Libraries were prepared by immunoSEQ multiplex PCR; TCRdb keeps only in-frame clonotypes and omits some of them. The repertoire consists of hundreds of thousands of clones, with less than 85% occurring once and the leading ten covering 1.5% to 2%. V dropped 5 bases and J dropped 10 bases, with 23 bases sitting between them. CDR1 is SGHVS and CDR2 is FNYEAQ in the germline V gene. This CDR3 region has 15 residues. Every contributor of samples was a Caucasian grown-up residing in Nashville, Tennessee. The rearrangement joins TRBV7-6 to TRBJ2-5; D might be TRBD2 (6 bases). The receptor's source is a woman in her thirties in good health. The material sequenced was memory CD4+ T cells sorted from blood. Subset meaning: CD45RA-negative fraction. CDR3 protein: CASSPTTAGPRNQYF. In DNA, the CDR3 is TGTGCCAGCAGCCCTACCACAGCGGGCCCTCGCAACCAGTACTTC.